The present T cell receptor (beta chain) was sequenced within a study of T cells in Graves' hyperthyroidism and ophthalmopathy. The V gene's germline CDR1 is SGHTA and CDR2 FQGTGA. V lost 1 base to trimming and J lost 4 bases; unmatched junction nucleotides: 11. The CDR3 runs 20 residues. This clonotype was counted many times. Amplified TCR beta CDR3 regions derived from RNA transcripts. A first-round RT-PCR of the TCR CDR3 used the HTBI primer set. TCRdb reanalysed the multiplex PCR reads using MiXCR and keeps one entry per CDR3 protein. The top ten hold around 6.6% of the sample, which has 540,000 or so distinct CDR3 sequences, 15% to 19% seen once.

This sequence joins TRBV7-3 and TRBJ2-1, with 15 positions matching TRBD2. Sequences were obtained from blood. The clonotype was recovered from a woman aged 30 to 39 with Graves' hyperthyroidism. CDR3 nucleotide sequence: TGTGCCAGCAGCTTAAGGCCAGGACTAGCGGGAGGGCCCTCGTACAATGAGCAGTTCTTC. This codes for CASSLRPGLAGGPSYNEQFF.